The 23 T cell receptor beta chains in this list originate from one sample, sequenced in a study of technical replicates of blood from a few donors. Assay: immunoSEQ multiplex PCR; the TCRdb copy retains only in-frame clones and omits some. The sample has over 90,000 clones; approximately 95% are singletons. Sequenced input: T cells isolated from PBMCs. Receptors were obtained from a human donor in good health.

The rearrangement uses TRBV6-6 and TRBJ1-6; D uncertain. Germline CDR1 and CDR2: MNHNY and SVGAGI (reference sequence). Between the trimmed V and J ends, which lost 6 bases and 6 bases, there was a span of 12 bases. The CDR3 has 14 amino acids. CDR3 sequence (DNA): TGTGCCAGCAGCCCCACAGTGATTAATTCACCCCTCCACTTT. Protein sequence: CASSPTVINSPLHF.

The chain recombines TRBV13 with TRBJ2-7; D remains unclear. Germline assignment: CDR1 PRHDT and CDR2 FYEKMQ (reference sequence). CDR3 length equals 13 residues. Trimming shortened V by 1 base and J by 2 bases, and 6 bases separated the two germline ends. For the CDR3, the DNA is TGTGCCAGCAGCTTAGCTGCGACCTACGAGCAGTACTTC. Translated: CASSLAATYEQYF.

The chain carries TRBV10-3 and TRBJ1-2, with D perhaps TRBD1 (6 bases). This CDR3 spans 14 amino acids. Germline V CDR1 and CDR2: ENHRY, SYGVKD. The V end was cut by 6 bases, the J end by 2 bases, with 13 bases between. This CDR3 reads CAISYADSNYGYTF. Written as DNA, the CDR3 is TGTGCCATCAGCTACGCGGACAGCAACTATGGCTACACCTTC.

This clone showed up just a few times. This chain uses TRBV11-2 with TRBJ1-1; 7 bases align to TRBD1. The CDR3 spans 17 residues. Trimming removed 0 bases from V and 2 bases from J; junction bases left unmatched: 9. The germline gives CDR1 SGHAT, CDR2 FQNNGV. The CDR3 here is CASSLDLGTGDNTEAFF. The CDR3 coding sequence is TGTGCCAGCAGCTTAGATCTCGGAACAGGGGACAACACTGAAGCTTTCTTT.

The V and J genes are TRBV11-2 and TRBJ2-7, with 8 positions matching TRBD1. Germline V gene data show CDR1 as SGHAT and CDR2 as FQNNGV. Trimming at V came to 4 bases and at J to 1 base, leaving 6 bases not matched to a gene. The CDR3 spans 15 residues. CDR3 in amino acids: CASSSPGTGSYEQYF. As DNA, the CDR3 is TGTGCCAGCAGCTCCCCCGGGACAGGATCCTACGAGCAGTACTTC.

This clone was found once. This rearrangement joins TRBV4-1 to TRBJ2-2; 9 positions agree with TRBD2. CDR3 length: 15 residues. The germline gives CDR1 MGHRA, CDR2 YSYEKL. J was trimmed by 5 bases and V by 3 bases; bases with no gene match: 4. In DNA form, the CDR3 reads TGCGCCAGCAGCCAGAGCGGGGGGCGGACCGGGGAGCTGTTTTTT. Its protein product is CASSQSGGRTGELFF.

CDR3 loop: CASSPGRGKGNTEAFF. In DNA form, the CDR3 reads TGTGCCAGCTCACCAGGGAGGGGTAAGGGGAACACTGAAGCTTTCTTT. This chain uses TRBV18 with TRBJ1-1, with D perhaps TRBD1 (5 bases). The CDR3 has 16 residues. The germline gives CDR1 KGHSH, CDR2 LQKENI. V was clipped by 2 bases and J by 1 base, with 14 bases between them.

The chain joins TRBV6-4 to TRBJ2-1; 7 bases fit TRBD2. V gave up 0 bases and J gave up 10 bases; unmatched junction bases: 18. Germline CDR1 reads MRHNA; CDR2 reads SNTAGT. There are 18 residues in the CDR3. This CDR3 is CASSDSFRASGSLVEQFF. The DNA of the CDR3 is TGTGCCAGCAGTGACTCTTTTAGGGCTAGCGGAAGTTTGGTGGAGCAGTTCTTC.

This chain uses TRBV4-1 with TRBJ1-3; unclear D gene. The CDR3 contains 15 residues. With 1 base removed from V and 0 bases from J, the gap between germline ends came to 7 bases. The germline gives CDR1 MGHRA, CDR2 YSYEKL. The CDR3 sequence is CASSQGGGSGNTIYF. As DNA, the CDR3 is TGCGCCAGCAGCCAAGGGGGAGGCTCTGGAAACACCATATATTTT.

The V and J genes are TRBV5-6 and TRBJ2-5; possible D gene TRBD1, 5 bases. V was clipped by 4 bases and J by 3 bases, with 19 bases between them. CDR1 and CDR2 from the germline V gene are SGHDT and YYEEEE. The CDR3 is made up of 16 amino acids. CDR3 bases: TGTGCCAGCAGCAGGGGTGGCCTAGTATTGGAAGAGACCCAGTACTTC. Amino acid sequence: CASSRGGLVLEETQYF. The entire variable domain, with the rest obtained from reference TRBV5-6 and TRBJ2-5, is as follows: DAGVTQSPTHLIKTRGQQVTLRCSPKSGHDTVSWYQQALGQGPQFIFQYYEEEERQRGNFPDRFSGHQFPNYSSELNVNALLLGDSALYLCASSRGGLVLEETQYFGPGTRLLVL.

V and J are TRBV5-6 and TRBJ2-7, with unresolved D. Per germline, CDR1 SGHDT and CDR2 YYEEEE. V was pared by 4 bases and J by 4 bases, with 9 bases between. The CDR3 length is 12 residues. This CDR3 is CASSRPRYEQYF. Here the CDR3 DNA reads TGTGCCAGCAGCCGCCCGCGTTACGAGCAGTACTTC.

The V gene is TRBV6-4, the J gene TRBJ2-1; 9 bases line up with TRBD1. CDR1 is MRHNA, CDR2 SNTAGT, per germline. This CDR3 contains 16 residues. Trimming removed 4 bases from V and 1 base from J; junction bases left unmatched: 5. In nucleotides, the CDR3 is TGTGCCAGCAGTGCGGGACAGGGTGTATCCTACAATGAGCAGTTCTTC. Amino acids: CASSAGQGVSYNEQFF.

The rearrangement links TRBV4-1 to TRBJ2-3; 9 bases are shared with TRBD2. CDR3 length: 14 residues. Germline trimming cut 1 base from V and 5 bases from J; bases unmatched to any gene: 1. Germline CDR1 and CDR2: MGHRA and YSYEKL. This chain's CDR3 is CASSQATSGDTQYF. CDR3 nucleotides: TGCGCCAGCAGCCAAGCGACTAGCGGAGATACGCAGTATTTT.

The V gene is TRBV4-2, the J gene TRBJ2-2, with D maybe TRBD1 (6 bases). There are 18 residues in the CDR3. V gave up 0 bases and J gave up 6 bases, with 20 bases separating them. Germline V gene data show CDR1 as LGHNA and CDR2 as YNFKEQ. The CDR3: CASSQDLVTGSVAGELFF. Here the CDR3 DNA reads TGTGCCAGCAGCCAAGATCTTGTCACAGGGAGTGTGGCCGGGGAGCTGTTTTTT.

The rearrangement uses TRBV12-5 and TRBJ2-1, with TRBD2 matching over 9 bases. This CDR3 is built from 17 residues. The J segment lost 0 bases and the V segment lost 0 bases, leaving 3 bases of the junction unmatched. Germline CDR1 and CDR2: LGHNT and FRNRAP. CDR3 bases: TGTGCTAGTGGTTTGGTAATGACTAGCGGCTCCTACAATGAGCAGTTCTTC. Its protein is CASGLVMTSGSYNEQFF.

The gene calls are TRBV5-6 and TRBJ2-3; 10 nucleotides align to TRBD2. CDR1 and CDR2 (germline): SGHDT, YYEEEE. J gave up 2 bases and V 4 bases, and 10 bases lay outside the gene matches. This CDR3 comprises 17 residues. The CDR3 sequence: CASSNQRGGRFTDTQYF. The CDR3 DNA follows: TGTGCCAGCAGCAATCAGCGGGGGGGAAGATTCACAGATACGCAGTATTTT.

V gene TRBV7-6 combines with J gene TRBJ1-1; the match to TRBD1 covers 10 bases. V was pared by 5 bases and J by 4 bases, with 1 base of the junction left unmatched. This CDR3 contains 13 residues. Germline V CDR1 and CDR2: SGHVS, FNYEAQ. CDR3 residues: CASSGTGATEAFF. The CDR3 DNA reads TGTGCCAGCAGCGGGACAGGGGCCACTGAAGCTTTCTTT.

The CDR3: CASSVADLDEQFF. The CDR3 bases are TGCGCCAGCAGTGTGGCTGACTTGGATGAGCAGTTCTTC. The chain joins TRBV10-1 to TRBJ2-1; D gene uncertain. Germline V CDR1 and CDR2: WNHNN, SYGVQD (reference sequence). CDR3 length equals 13 residues. The ends were cut back, 4 bases at V and 8 bases at J, with 12 bases in the middle.

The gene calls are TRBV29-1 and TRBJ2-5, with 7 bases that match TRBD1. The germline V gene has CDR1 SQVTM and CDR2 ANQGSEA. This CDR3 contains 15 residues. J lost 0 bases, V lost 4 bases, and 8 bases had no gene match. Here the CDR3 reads CSVAHTDRYQETQYF. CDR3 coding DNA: TGCAGCGTTGCCCACACGGACAGGTACCAAGAGACCCAGTACTTC.

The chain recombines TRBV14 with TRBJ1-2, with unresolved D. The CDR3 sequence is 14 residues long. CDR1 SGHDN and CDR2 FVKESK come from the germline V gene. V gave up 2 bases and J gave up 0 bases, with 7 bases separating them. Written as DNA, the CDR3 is TGTGCCAGCAGCCAAACTCCCACTAACTATGGCTACACCTTC. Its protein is CASSQTPTNYGYTF.

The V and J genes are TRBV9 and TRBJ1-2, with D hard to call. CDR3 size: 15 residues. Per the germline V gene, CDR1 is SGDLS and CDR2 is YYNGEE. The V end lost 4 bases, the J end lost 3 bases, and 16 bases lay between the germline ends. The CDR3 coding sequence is TGTGCCAGCAGCACCAACATTATGGCCCACTATGGCTACACCTTC. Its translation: CASSTNIMAHYGYTF.

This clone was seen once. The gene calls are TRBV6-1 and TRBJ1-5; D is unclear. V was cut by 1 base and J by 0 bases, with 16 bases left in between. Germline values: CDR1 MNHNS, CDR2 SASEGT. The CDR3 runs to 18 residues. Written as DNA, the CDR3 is TGTGCCAGCAGTGAAGGGGCGGGAAGCACCTATAGCAATCAGCCCCAGCATTTT. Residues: CASSEGAGSTYSNQPQHF.

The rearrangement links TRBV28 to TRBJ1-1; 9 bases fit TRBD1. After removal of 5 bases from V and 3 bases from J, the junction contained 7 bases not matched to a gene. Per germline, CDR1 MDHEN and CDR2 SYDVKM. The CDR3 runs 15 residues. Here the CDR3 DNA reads TGTGCCAGCAGTCCCGGGACAGGGTACTACACTGAAGCTTTCTTT. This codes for CASSPGTGYYTEAFF.